A selection of T cell receptor beta chains follows, all from one sample in a study of blood T cells in healthy people across ages. TCRdb redid the calling of the 5' RACE reads with MiXCR, one entry per CDR3 protein. The sample has 1.5 million to 2 million distinct CDR3 sequences, around half seen once. Sequenced: blood. These receptor sequences come from a woman aged 40 to 49 in good health. Each CDR3 is given with its conserved first and last residue. D genes are given only for firm matches. For some rows the clone size is stated as once, few or many, or as a class when expanded; others skip it.

clone_size: NA; v_call: TRBV15; d_call: TRBD1; j_call: TRBJ2-3; cdr3_aa: CATSGRDRVADTQYF; cdr3_nt: TGTGCCACCAGCGGCCGCGACAGGGTCGCAGATACGCAGTATTTT
clone_size: NA; v_call: TRBV7-6; d_call: NA; j_call: TRBJ1-1; cdr3_aa: CASSSRTGENRITEAFF; cdr3_nt: TGTGCCAGCAGCTCTAGAACGGGGGAGAATCGGATCACTGAAGCTTTCTTT
clone_size: NA; v_call: TRBV6-2/TRBV6-3; d_call: NA; j_call: TRBJ2-7; cdr3_aa: CASSYAIGSYEQYF; cdr3_nt: TGTGCCAGCAGTTACGCGATCGGCAGCTACGAGCAGTACTTC
clone_size: NA; v_call: TRBV10-3; d_call: NA; j_call: TRBJ2-5; cdr3_aa: CAISVGQGMETQYF; cdr3_nt: TGTGCCATCAGTGTGGGGCAGGGCATGGAGACCCAGTACTTC
clone_size: NA; v_call: TRBV2; d_call: NA; j_call: TRBJ2-7; cdr3_aa: CASRTNSRSYEQYF; cdr3_nt: TGTGCCAGCAGGACCAACAGTCGCTCCTACGAGCAGTACTTC
clone_size: NA; v_call: TRBV20-1; d_call: TRBD1; j_call: TRBJ2-7; cdr3_aa: CSARVGDRDSYEQYF; cdr3_nt: TGCAGTGCTAGAGTGGGGGACAGAGACTCCTACGAGCAGTACTTC
clone_size: once; v_call: TRBV20-1; d_call: NA; j_call: TRBJ2-3; cdr3_aa: CNAFHGGTDTQYF; cdr3_nt: TGCAATGCGTTCCACGGGGGCACAGATACGCAGTATTTT
clone_size: NA; v_call: TRBV28; d_call: NA; j_call: TRBJ1-2; cdr3_aa: CASSPHGHYGYTF; cdr3_nt: TGTGCCAGCAGTCCCCACGGCCACTATGGCTACACCTTC
clone_size: NA; v_call: TRBV13; d_call: NA; j_call: TRBJ2-3; cdr3_aa: CASSQTRTRADTQYF; cdr3_nt: TGTGCCAGCAGCCAAACTAGAACCCGCGCAGATACGCAGTATTTT
clone_size: NA; v_call: TRBV14; d_call: NA; j_call: TRBJ1-4; cdr3_aa: CASSQVIWVQLFF; cdr3_nt: TGTGCCAGCAGCCAAGTCATCTGGGTGCAACTGTTTTTT
clone_size: few; v_call: TRBV7-2; d_call: NA; j_call: TRBJ2-3; cdr3_aa: CASSLVVRGAGTDTQYF; cdr3_nt: TGTGCCAGCAGCTTAGTGGTGAGAGGCGCCGGGACAGATACGCAGTATTTT
clone_size: few; v_call: TRBV27; d_call: NA; j_call: TRBJ2-7; cdr3_aa: CASSFGSGGFYEQYF; cdr3_nt: NA
clone_size: few; v_call: TRBV7-2; d_call: NA; j_call: TRBJ2-7; cdr3_aa: CASSLDLGGLYEQYF; cdr3_nt: TGTGCCAGCAGCTTAGATCTAGGGGGACTTTACGAGCAGTACTTC
clone_size: few; v_call: TRBV20-1; d_call: TRBD1; j_call: TRBJ2-5; cdr3_aa: CSRQGKGQETQYF; cdr3_nt: TGCAGTCGACAGGGGAAAGGTCAAGAGACCCAGTACTTC
clone_size: NA; v_call: TRBV7-9; d_call: TRBD2; j_call: TRBJ2-4; cdr3_aa: CASSLYAGGDIQYF; cdr3_nt: TGTGCCAGCAGCTTATATGCGGGGGGTGACATTCAGTACTTC
clone_size: NA; v_call: TRBV6-1; d_call: TRBD1; j_call: TRBJ2-7; cdr3_aa: CASSVDRGIYEQYF; cdr3_nt: TGTGCCAGCAGCGTGGACAGGGGAATATACGAGCAGTACTTC
clone_size: once; v_call: TRBV28; d_call: NA; j_call: TRBJ2-1; cdr3_aa: CASSFASYNKQFF; cdr3_nt: TGTGCCAGCAGTTTTGCCAGCTACAATAAGCAGTTCTTC
clone_size: few; v_call: TRBV28; d_call: NA; j_call: TRBJ2-7; cdr3_aa: CASSSRVYEQYF; cdr3_nt: TGTGCCAGCAGTTCCCGTGTGTACGAGCAGTACTTC
clone_size: NA; v_call: TRBV7-2; d_call: NA; j_call: TRBJ1-2; cdr3_aa: CASTTTGHGYTF; cdr3_nt: TGTGCCAGCACCACGACGGGTCATGGCTACACCTTC
clone_size: NA; v_call: TRBV24-1; d_call: TRBD2; j_call: TRBJ2-1; cdr3_aa: CATSDPGTSGRGYNEQFF; cdr3_nt: TGTGCCACCAGTGACCCCGGGACTAGCGGGAGGGGTTACAATGAGCAGTTCTTC
clone_size: once; v_call: TRBV6-2/TRBV6-3; d_call: NA; j_call: TRBJ2-1; cdr3_aa: CASSYLTYSYNEQFF; cdr3_nt: TGTGCCAGCAGTTACTTGACGTACTCCTACAATGAGCAGTTCTTC
clone_size: NA; v_call: TRBV20-1; d_call: NA; j_call: TRBJ2-1; cdr3_aa: CSAPSPAGTEQFF; cdr3_nt: TGCAGTGCTCCCAGCCCCGCAGGGACTGAGCAGTTCTTC
clone_size: NA; v_call: TRBV7-2; d_call: NA; j_call: TRBJ2-1; cdr3_aa: CASSFGGRVNEQFF; cdr3_nt: TGTGCCAGCAGCTTTGGGGGGCGGGTCAATGAGCAGTTCTTC
clone_size: NA; v_call: TRBV2; d_call: NA; j_call: TRBJ1-1; cdr3_aa: CASQATVLNTEAFF; cdr3_nt: TGTGCCAGCCAAGCTACCGTATTGAACACTGAAGCTTTCTTT
clone_size: NA; v_call: TRBV18; d_call: NA; j_call: TRBJ2-7; cdr3_aa: CASSPPEGINEQYF; cdr3_nt: TGTGCCAGCTCACCACCGGAGGGGATAAACGAGCAGTACTTC
clone_size: few; v_call: TRBV7-2; d_call: NA; j_call: TRBJ2-5; cdr3_aa: CASSLDRGGRYF; cdr3_nt: TGTGCCAGCAGCTTAGACCGGGGTGGGCGGTACTTC
clone_size: NA; v_call: TRBV27; d_call: NA; j_call: TRBJ2-7; cdr3_aa: CASSPGAGFSYEQYF; cdr3_nt: TGTGCCAGCAGCCCCGGGGCGGGTTTTTCCTACGAGCAGTACTTC
clone_size: once; v_call: TRBV5-1; d_call: NA; j_call: TRBJ2-1; cdr3_aa: CASTTGETSHNEQFF; cdr3_nt: TGCGCCAGCACAACGGGGGAAACCTCCCACAATGAGCAGTTCTTC
clone_size: NA; v_call: TRBV7-2; d_call: NA; j_call: TRBJ1-2; cdr3_aa: CASSLASGGGPYGYTF; cdr3_nt: TGTGCCAGCAGCTTAGCCTCTGGTGGGGGACCCTATGGCTACACCTTC
clone_size: few; v_call: TRBV4-3; d_call: NA; j_call: TRBJ2-5; cdr3_aa: CASSQERGDETQYF; cdr3_nt: TGCGCCAGCAGCCAAGAAAGAGGGGACGAGACCCAGTACTTC
clone_size: few; v_call: TRBV6-6; d_call: NA; j_call: TRBJ1-2; cdr3_aa: CASTEGGNYGYTF; cdr3_nt: TGTGCCAGCACCGAGGGGGGGAACTATGGCTACACCTTC
clone_size: once; v_call: TRBV28; d_call: NA; j_call: TRBJ2-3; cdr3_aa: CASGFGETDTQYF; cdr3_nt: TGTGCCAGCGGCTTCGGGGAAACAGATACGCAGTATTTT